A single sample is the source of the 6 T cell receptor beta chains below, sequenced in a study of blood T cell repertoires in COVID-19. Some clones are missing from TCRdb's copy, which holds only in-frame ones; the method was immunoSEQ multiplex PCR. The sample consists of over 600,000 clones, 75% to 90% of them appearing once. The sequenced material came from peripheral blood. These receptors were obtained from a woman under 30 with acute or convalescent COVID-19.

J is TRBJ2-7 and V is TRBV5-1, with a tentative D call TRBD1 (5 bases). The CDR3 totals 17 residues. CDR1 is SGHRS, CDR2 YFSETQ, per germline. Trimming shortened V by 0 bases and J by 1 base, and 17 bases separated the two germline ends. CDR3 DNA: TGCGCCAGCAGCTTGGCCGGGCGGACATACAGGTCCTACGAGCAGTACTTC. Translation gives CASSLAGRTYRSYEQYF. The variable domain in full, completed from reference TRBV5-1 and TRBJ2-7, reads KAGVTQTPRYLIKTRGQQVTLSCSPISGHRSVSWYQQTPGQGLQFLFEYFSETQRNKGNFPGRFSGRQFSNSRSEMNVSTLELGDSALYLCASSLAGRTYRSYEQYFGPGTRLTVT.

The chain recombines TRBV6-5 with TRBJ2-3, with D hard to call. V lost 10 bases, J lost 4 bases, and 9 bases lay in between. The germline V gene encodes CDR1 MNHEY and CDR2 SVGAGI. The CDR3 covers 11 residues. The DNA for the CDR3 is TGTGCCATCCGCAGATCAGATACGCAGTATTTT. Protein product: CAIRRSDTQYF.

V is TRBV30 and J is TRBJ1-5, with D hard to call. This CDR3 contains 12 residues. The ends were cut back, 2 bases at V and 6 bases at J, with 8 bases in the middle. Germline V gives CDR1 GTSNPN, CDR2 SVGIG (reference sequence). This CDR3 is CAWSYGFQPQHF. As DNA, the CDR3 is TGTGCCTGGAGTTACGGTTTTCAGCCCCAGCATTTT.

The chain links TRBV15 to TRBJ2-7; D may be TRBD1 (6 bases). Germline V gene lookup returns CDR1 LNHNV and CDR2 YYDKDF (reference sequence). Trimming removed 0 bases from V and 0 bases from J, with 18 bases in between. This CDR3 spans 18 amino acids. The CDR3 coding sequence is TGTGCCACCAGCAGAGATTGGGGGACACACAGGAGCTCCTACGAGCAGTACTTC. Its translation: CATSRDWGTHRSSYEQYF. Together with reference TRBV15 and TRBJ2-7, the CDR3 gives the full variable domain: DAMVIQNPRYQVTQFGKPVTLSCSQTLNHNVMYWYQQKSSQAPKLLFHYYDKDFNNEADTPDNFQSRRPNTSFCFLDIRSPGLGDTAMYLCATSRDWGTHRSSYEQYFGPGTRLTVT.

The CDR3 DNA sequence: TGTGCCTGGAGAGCTAGCGGGGCAAGCTCCTACAATGAGCAGTTCTTC. Translation gives CAWRASGASSYNEQFF. The chain joins TRBV30 to TRBJ2-1, with 9 nucleotides matching TRBD2. The germline CDR1 and CDR2 sequences are GTSNPN and SVGIG (reference sequence). There are 16 residues in the CDR3. V lost 3 bases, J lost 0 bases, and 6 bases stayed unmatched.

This chain connects TRBV7-9 to TRBJ2-2; possible D gene TRBD2, 7 bases. CDR1 and CDR2 from the germline V gene are SEHNR and FQNEAQ (reference sequence). This CDR3 spans 18 amino acids. Trimming removed 6 bases at V and 2 bases at J, with 22 bases between. CDR3 amino acids: CASRATGSGGLNTGELFF. The CDR3 DNA reads as TGTGCCAGCAGGGCTACAGGCTCGGGGGGCTTAAACACCGGGGAGCTGTTTTTT.